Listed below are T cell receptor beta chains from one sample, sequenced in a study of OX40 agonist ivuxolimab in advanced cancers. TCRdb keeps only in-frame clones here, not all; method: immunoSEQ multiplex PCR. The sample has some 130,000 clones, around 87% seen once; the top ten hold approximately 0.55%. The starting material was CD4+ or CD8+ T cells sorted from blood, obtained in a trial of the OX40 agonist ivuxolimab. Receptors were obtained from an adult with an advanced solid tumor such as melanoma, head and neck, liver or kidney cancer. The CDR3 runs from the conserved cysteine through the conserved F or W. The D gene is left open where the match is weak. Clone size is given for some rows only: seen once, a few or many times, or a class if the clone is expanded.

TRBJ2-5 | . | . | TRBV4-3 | CASSLWEQETQYF | TGCGCCAGCAGCCTCTGGGAGCAAGAGACCCAGTACTTC
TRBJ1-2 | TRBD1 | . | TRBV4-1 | CASSSGQGYGYGYTF | TGCGCCAGCAGCTCGGGACAGGGCTATGGCTATGGCTACACCTTC
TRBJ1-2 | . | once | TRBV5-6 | CASHGGAGPREGYTF | TGTGCCAGCCACGGTGGGGCAGGACCCAGGGAGGGCTACACCTTC
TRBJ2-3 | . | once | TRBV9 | CASSVRPNADTQYF | TGTGCCAGCAGCGTACGACCGAATGCAGATACGCAGTATTTT
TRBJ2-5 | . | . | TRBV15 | CATSRDITEETQYF | TGTGCCACCAGTAGAGATATCACAGAAGAGACCCAGTACTTC
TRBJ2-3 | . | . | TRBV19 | CASSRGPISTDTQYF | TGTGCCAGTTCGAGAGGGCCAATTTCCACAGATACGCAGTATTTT
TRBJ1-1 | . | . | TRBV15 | CATSIWTTGTEAFF | TGTGCCACCAGCATTTGGACAACAGGGACTGAAGCTTTCTTT
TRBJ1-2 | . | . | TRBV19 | CATRGRNYGYTF | TGTGCCACCCGGGGACGTAACTATGGCTACACCTTC
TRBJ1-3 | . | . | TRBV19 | CASWPGQHSGNTIYF | TGTGCCAGTTGGCCGGGACAACACTCTGGAAACACCATATATTTT
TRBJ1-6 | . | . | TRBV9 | CASSVTGGNSPLHF | TGTGCCAGCAGCGTAACGGGGGGCAATTCACCCCTCCACTTT
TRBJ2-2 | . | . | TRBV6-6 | CASSSRLWGTGELFF | TGTGCCAGCAGCAGCAGACTATGGGGCACCGGGGAGCTGTTTTTT
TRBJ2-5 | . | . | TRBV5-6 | CASSLEGVGYQETQYF | TGTGCCAGCAGCCTAGAAGGGGTTGGGTACCAAGAGACCCAGTACTTC
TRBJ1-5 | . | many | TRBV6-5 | CASSYSGLTSQPQHF | TGTGCCAGCAGTTACTCGGGGTTGACGAGTCAGCCCCAGCATTTT
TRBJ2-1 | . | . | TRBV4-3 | CASSQENRGAYNEQFF | TGCGCCAGCAGCCAAGAGAATAGGGGGGCATACAATGAGCAGTTCTTC
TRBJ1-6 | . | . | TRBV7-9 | CASVGQTTNSPLHF | TGTGCCAGTGTAGGGCAGACAACTAATTCACCCCTCCACTTT
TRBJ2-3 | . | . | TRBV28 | CASSSRDLYTDTQYF | TGTGCCAGCAGCTCTCGGGACTTATACACAGATACGCAGTATTTT
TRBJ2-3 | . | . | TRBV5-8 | CASSQLGQSTDTQYF | TGTGCCAGCAGCCAGTTGGGACAAAGCACAGATACGCAGTATTTT
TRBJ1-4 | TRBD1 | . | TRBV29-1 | CSVATGGMREKLFF | TGCAGCGTCGCAACAGGGGGGATGCGAGAAAAACTGTTTTTT
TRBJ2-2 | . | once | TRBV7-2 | CASRFNTGELFF | TGTGCCAGCAGGTTCAACACCGGGGAGCTGTTTTTT
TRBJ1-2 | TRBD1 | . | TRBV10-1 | CASSSGQGDYGYTF | TGCGCCAGCAGTTCCGGACAGGGAGACTATGGCTACACCTTC
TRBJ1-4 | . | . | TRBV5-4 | CASSSGVSGFNEKLFF | TGTGCCAGCAGCTCCGGGGTGAGCGGGTTTAACGAAAAACTGTTTTTT
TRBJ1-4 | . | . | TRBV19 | CASSIRNEKLFF | TGTGCCAGTAGTATCAGGAATGAAAAACTGTTTTTT
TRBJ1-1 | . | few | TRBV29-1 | CSGKDTSNTEAFF | TGCAGCGGAAAAGACACTAGTAACACTGAAGCTTTCTTT
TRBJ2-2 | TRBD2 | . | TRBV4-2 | CASSQVLLAGANTGELFF | TGTGCCAGCAGCCAAGTCCTGCTAGCGGGGGCCAACACCGGGGAGCTGTTTTTT
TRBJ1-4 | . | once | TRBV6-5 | CASSLGHTNEKLFF | TGTGCCAGCAGTTTGGGGCATACTAATGAAAAACTGTTTTTT
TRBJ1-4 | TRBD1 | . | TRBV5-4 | CASSPPTGREVATNEKLFF | TGTGCCAGCAGCCCGCCGACAGGGCGGGAGGTTGCAACTAATGAAAAACTGTTTTTT
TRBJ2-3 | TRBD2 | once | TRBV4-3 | CASSLPGGPTSTDTQYF | TGCGCCAGCAGCCTCCCGGGGGGTCCTACTAGCACAGATACGCAGTATTTT
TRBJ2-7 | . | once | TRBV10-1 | CASSERVTYEQYF | TGCGCCAGCAGTGAACGAGTAACCTACGAGCAGTACTTC
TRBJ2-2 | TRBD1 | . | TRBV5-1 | CASSLGQGITGELFF | TGCGCCAGCAGCTTGGGACAGGGAATCACCGGGGAGCTGTTTTTT
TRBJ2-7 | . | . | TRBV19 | CASSYLGEPYEQYF | TGTGCCAGTAGCTACCTCGGGGAGCCCTACGAGCAGTACTTC
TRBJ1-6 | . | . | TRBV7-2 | CASSAHSQPNSPLHF | TGTGCCAGCAGCGCTCACAGCCAACCTAATTCACCCCTCCACTTT
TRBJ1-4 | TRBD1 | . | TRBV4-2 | CASSQFGQGASSTNEKLFF | TGTGCCAGCAGCCAATTTGGTCAGGGGGCGAGTTCTACTAATGAAAAACTGTTTTTT
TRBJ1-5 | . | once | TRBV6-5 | CASSYSTSGQPQHF | TGTGCCAGCAGTTACTCGACTTCGGGGCAGCCCCAGCATTTT
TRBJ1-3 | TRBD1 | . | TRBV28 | CASSKPGQRGNTIYF | TGTGCCAGCAGTAAACCGGGACAGAGAGGAAACACCATATATTTT
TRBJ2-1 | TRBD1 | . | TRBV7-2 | CASSSPQGWGNEQFF | TGTGCCAGCAGCTCCCCACAGGGGTGGGGCAATGAGCAGTTCTTC
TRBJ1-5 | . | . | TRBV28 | CASSFGFLQPQHF | TGTGCCAGCAGTTTCGGCTTCCTTCAGCCCCAGCATTTT
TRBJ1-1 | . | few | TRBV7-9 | CASSLARNTEAFF | TGTGCCAGCAGCTTAGCTCGGAATACTGAAGCTTTCTTT
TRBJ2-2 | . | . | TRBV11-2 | CASSSRGTGELFF | TGTGCCAGCAGCTCCCGAGGCACCGGGGAGCTGTTTTTT
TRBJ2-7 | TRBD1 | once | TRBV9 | CASSVGQEAEQYF | TGTGCCAGCAGCGTGGGACAGGAGGCCGAGCAGTACTTC